Each of the 25 T cell receptor beta chains below was sequenced from the same sample in a study of cytotoxic CD8 clonotypes in ibrutinib-treated CLL. Produced via immunoSEQ multiplex PCR; TCRdb's table is partial and in-frame only. Here the sample spans about 36,000 clones, 71% being singletons. The material was PBMCs, obtained at disease progression, from a patient treated with ibrutinib. These receptors were taken from a human donor with chronic lymphocytic leukemia.

This clone was found a few times. This chain uses TRBV6-1 with TRBJ1-1, with D possibly TRBD1 on 6 matching bases. From germline, CDR1 is MNHNS and CDR2 SASEGT. With 8 bases removed from V and 1 base from J, the gap between germline ends came to 14 bases. The CDR3 runs to 14 residues. CDR3 protein: CASGILQGNTEAFF. The DNA of the CDR3 is TGTGCCAGCGGGATTTTACAGGGGAACACTGAAGCTTTCTTT.

The chain employs TRBV14 and TRBJ1-1, with 8 bases identical to TRBD1. Per the germline V gene, CDR1 is SGHDN and CDR2 is FVKESK. This CDR3 comprises 16 residues. Trimming took 3 bases from V and 0 from J; bases not matched to a gene: 6. CDR3 region: CASSHRTGIMNTEAFF. The CDR3 DNA reads TGTGCCAGCAGCCACAGGACAGGGATTATGAACACTGAAGCTTTCTTT.

This clone turned up a few times. J is TRBJ2-5 and V is TRBV14; tentatively, D is TRBD1 (6 bases). The germline V gene encodes CDR1 SGHDN and CDR2 FVKESK. The V and J ends lost 2 bases and 5 bases respectively, with 24 bases between them. This CDR3 is built from 18 residues. The CDR3 DNA sequence: TGTGCCAGCAGCCAACGGTGGGGGACACAGGGTCATTCGGAGACCCAGTACTTC. It translates to CASSQRWGTQGHSETQYF. Looking up the rest from reference TRBV14 and TRBJ2-5 gives the full variable domain: EAGVTQFPSHSVIEKGQTVTLRCDPISGHDNLYWYRRVMGKEIKFLLHFVKESKQDESGMPNNRFLAERTGGTYSTLKVQPAELEDSGVYFCASSQRWGTQGHSETQYFGPGTRLLVL.

The rearrangement joins TRBV5-1 to TRBJ2-3; weak D call: TRBD2 (6 bases). Germline V gives CDR1 SGHRS, CDR2 YFSETQ. The CDR3 contains 13 residues. Trimming removed 6 bases from V and 1 base from J, with 9 bases in between. The DNA of the CDR3 is TGCGCCAGCACCCCGGGAGGCACAGATACGCAGTATTTT. As protein: CASTPGGTDTQYF.

J is TRBJ1-2 and V is TRBV7-8; tentatively, D is TRBD1 (5 bases). The CDR3 has 18 residues. CDR1 and CDR2 from the germline V gene are SGHVS and FQNEAQ. Trimming pared 2 bases from V and 4 bases from J, leaving 23 bases between. CDR3 loop: CASSLRGQFENQLYGYTF. The CDR3 coding sequence is TGTGCCAGCAGCTTAAGGGGCCAATTCGAGAATCAACTCTATGGCTACACCTTC.

The chain couples TRBV27 to TRBJ2-1; 9 nucleotides line up with TRBD1. The CDR3 consists of 13 residues. The germline CDR1 and CDR2 sequences are MNHEY and SMNVEV (reference sequence). V dropped 8 bases and J dropped 10; count of bases not matched to a gene: 9. For the CDR3, the DNA is TGTGCCAGCGCGACAGGGGGATTCCGGGAGCAGTTCTTC. Amino acid sequence: CASATGGFREQFF.

This clone was recorded a few times. The chain uses TRBV29-1 and TRBJ2-1; 12 nucleotides match TRBD2. Germline loops: CDR1 SQVTM, CDR2 ANQGSEA. After removal of 6 bases from V and 10 bases from J, the junction contained 4 bases not matched to a gene. The CDR3 totals 12 residues. The CDR3 loop reads CSVTSGGNEQFF. For the CDR3, the DNA is TGCAGCGTGACTAGCGGGGGAAACGAGCAGTTCTTC.

This clone was seen ten or more times. The chain has TRBV5-5 and TRBJ2-7; D might be TRBD1 (5 bases). Trimming took 2 bases from V and 6 from J, leaving 15 bases between them. CDR1 and CDR2 (germline): SGHKS, YYEKEE (reference sequence). The CDR3 contains 14 residues. CDR3 amino acids: CASSFVAGMGEQYF. CDR3 bases: TGTGCCAGCAGCTTCGTTGCAGGGATGGGCGAGCAGTACTTC.

This clone has just a few counts. J is TRBJ2-7 and V is TRBV11-2, with 10 bases that match TRBD1. The J segment lost 5 bases and the V segment lost 1 base, leaving 8 bases of the junction unmatched. Germline assignment: CDR1 SGHAT and CDR2 FQNNGV. CDR3 length equals 16 residues. Here the CDR3 DNA reads TGTGCCAGCAGCTTAGGGGGCCGGGACAGGGGCGACGAGCAGTACTTC. This codes for CASSLGGRDRGDEQYF.

This clone came up a few times. V gene TRBV6-1 combines with J gene TRBJ2-2; D perhaps matches TRBD1 (6 bases). Trimming took 4 bases from V and 3 from J, leaving 15 bases between them. The CDR3 is 16 residues long. Germline V gene lookup returns CDR1 MNHNS and CDR2 SASEGT. The CDR3 bases are TGTGCCAGCAGTGCGATAGACAGGACCTACACCGGGGAGCTGTTTTTT. Residues: CASSAIDRTYTGELFF.

J is TRBJ1-2 and V is TRBV5-4; D is perhaps TRBD1 (5 bases). The CDR3 has 15 residues. With 2 bases removed from V and 7 bases from J, the gap between germline ends came to 18 bases. Looked up from germline, CDR1 is SGHNT and CDR2 is YYREEE (reference sequence). The CDR3 DNA reads TGTGCCAGCAGCTTCGGGGGAGGGGCCCAGACTGGCTACACCTTC. Amino acids: CASSFGGGAQTGYTF.

The rearrangement joins TRBV9 to TRBJ2-1; perhaps D is TRBD1 or TRBD2 (6 bases each). The germline CDR1 and CDR2 sequences are SGDLS and YYNGEE. V was cut by 5 bases and J by 2 bases, with 17 bases left in between. There are 16 residues in the CDR3. CDR3 DNA: TGTGCCAGCAGTCCCACCGGGGGCTCAACCTACAATGAGCAGTTCTTC. It encodes CASSPTGGSTYNEQFF.

The chain has TRBV12-5 and TRBJ1-1, with D tentatively TRBD1 (6 bases). V was pared by 0 bases and J by 5 bases, with 10 bases between. Germline V lookup: CDR1 LGHNT, CDR2 FRNRAP. The CDR3 covers 14 residues. This CDR3 is CASGLVGGGTEAFF. CDR3 DNA: TGTGCTAGTGGTTTGGTAGGGGGGGGTACTGAAGCTTTCTTT.

J is TRBJ2-5 and V is TRBV9; TRBD2 matches 10 bases. Germline values: CDR1 SGDLS, CDR2 YYNGEE. Trimming removed 0 bases from V and 5 bases from J; junction bases left unmatched: 4. This CDR3 region has 15 residues. DNA of the CDR3: TGTGCCAGCAGCGTAGGGACTAGCGGAGGCGAGACCCAGTACTTC. It yields the protein CASSVGTSGGETQYF.

This chain uses TRBV5-4 with TRBJ2-5; 7 bases align to TRBD1. From germline, CDR1 is SGHNT and CDR2 YYREEE (reference sequence). CDR3 length: 13 amino acids. J lost 3 bases, V lost 7 bases, and 6 bases had no gene match. The CDR3 is CASHEGTEETQYF. The DNA of the CDR3 is TGTGCCAGCCATGAGGGGACAGAAGAGACCCAGTACTTC.

The CDR3 DNA reads TGTGCCAGCAGGGGAGGGAGGGATAACTATGGCTACACCTTC. Translated, it gives CASRGGRDNYGYTF. The genes are TRBV2 and TRBJ1-2; D is undetermined. The germline gives CDR1 SNHLY, CDR2 FYNNEI. The CDR3 consists of 14 residues. Trimming stripped 6 bases from V and 1 base from J, with 12 bases between.

The chain employs TRBV6-4 and TRBJ2-2; D may be TRBD1 (5 bases). The CDR3 extends over 13 amino acids. Trimming took off 4 bases at V and 3 bases at J, with 6 bases between the two ends. Germline V gives CDR1 MRHNA, CDR2 SNTAGT. CDR3 sequence: CASSGRDTGELFF. CDR3 in DNA: TGTGCCAGCAGTGGCAGGGACACCGGGGAGCTGTTTTTT.

By proportion, this clone is medium-sized (0.01 to 0.1%). The chain couples TRBV7-9 to TRBJ1-4; tentatively, D is TRBD1 (5 bases). V was cut by 3 bases and J by 6 bases, with 11 bases left in between. In germline, CDR1 is SEHNR, CDR2 FQNEAQ (reference sequence). The CDR3 contains 14 residues. CDR3 sequence (DNA): TGTGCCAGCAGCTTGCGCAGGGAGGATGAAAAACTGTTTTTT. It specifies CASSLRREDEKLFF.

The rearrangement links TRBV7-6 to TRBJ2-1; 8 bases agree with TRBD1. The CDR3 has 18 amino acids. Losses at the gene ends were 3 bases for V and 5 bases for J; bases not matched to a gene: 15. The V gene's germline CDR1 is SGHVS and CDR2 FNYEAQ. CDR3 in DNA: TGTGCCAGCAGCTTGCGTCCCCCGGACAGGGTTCGGGACAATGAGCAGTTCTTC. Residues: CASSLRPPDRVRDNEQFF.

The chain carries TRBV5-1 and TRBJ2-7; 9 bases match TRBD1. CDR1 is SGHRS and CDR2 is YFSETQ in the germline V gene. V was clipped by 5 bases and J by 5 bases; unmatched bases: 5. The CDR3 sequence is 13 residues long. CDR3 bases: TGCGCCAGCAGTCGGACAGGGGATAACGAGCAGTACTTC. It is translated as CASSRTGDNEQYF.

The rearrangement joins TRBV9 to TRBJ2-3, with a possible D match to TRBD1 (6 bases). V gave up 6 bases and J gave up 5 bases, with 16 bases separating them. Germline CDR1 is SGDLS and CDR2 is YYNGEE. The CDR3 spans 14 residues. CDR3 residues: CASTRSPGVDTQYF. The CDR3 DNA sequence: TGTGCCAGCACCCGATCCCCAGGGGTAGATACGCAGTATTTT. The full variable domain, completed using reference TRBV9 and TRBJ2-3, is DSGVTQTPKHLITATGQRVTLRCSPRSGDLSVYWYQQSLDQGLQFLIQYYNGEERAKGNILERFSAQQFPDLHSELNLSSLELGDSALYFCASTRSPGVDTQYFGPGTRLTVL.

This clone was seen only once. CDR3 sequence (DNA): TGTGCCAGCAGCCAACCGACTAGTCTTTACGAGCAGTACTTC. Translation gives CASSQPTSLYEQYF. The genes are TRBV4-2 and TRBJ2-7, with D tentatively TRBD2 (6 bases). Germline V gene sequence: CDR1 LGHNA, CDR2 YNFKEQ. Trimming removed 2 bases from V and 4 bases from J, with 12 bases in between. This CDR3 has 14 amino acids.

V and J are TRBV14 and TRBJ2-1; no clear D. This CDR3 is 16 amino acids long. Trimming took off 4 bases at V and 4 bases at J, with 17 bases between the two ends. Looked up from germline, CDR1 is SGHDN and CDR2 is FVKESK. Here the CDR3 reads CASSPLYLRNYNEQFF. The CDR3 DNA sequence: TGTGCCAGCAGCCCACTTTACTTAAGGAATTACAATGAGCAGTTCTTC.

Remarks on this clone: Given a far larger clone just one base away, this is likely a sequencing read error. Other DNA sequences in this sample translate to the same CDR3. CDR3 sequence: CASSFGLDSYNEQFF. CDR3 coding DNA: TGTGCCAGCAGCTTCGGACTAGACTCCTACAATGAGCAGTTCTTC. The chain couples TRBV7-9 to TRBJ2-1; 7 bases line up with TRBD2. The V gene's germline CDR1 is SEHNR and CDR2 FQNEAQ (reference sequence). V trimming: 3 bases; J trimming: 0 bases; junction bases outside the gene matches: 2. This CDR3 has 15 amino acids.

The chain joins TRBV18 to TRBJ2-7; D is unclear. Trimming took off 6 bases at V and 0 bases at J, with 15 bases between the two ends. CDR1 is KGHSH and CDR2 is LQKENI in the germline V gene. This CDR3 region has 15 residues. CDR3 nucleotides: TGTGCCAGCTCGCCAGAGACTCCCAGCTCCTACGAGCAGTACTTC. The encoded protein is CASSPETPSSYEQYF. Looking up the rest from reference TRBV18 and TRBJ2-7 gives the full variable domain: NAGVMQNPRHLVRRRGQEARLRCSPMKGHSHVYWYRQLPEEGLKFMVYLQKENIIDESGMPKERFSAEFPKEGPSILRIQQVVRGDSAAYFCASSPETPSSYEQYFGPGTRLTVT.